This TCR beta chain appears in the sequencing data of a study of blood T cell repertoires in COVID-19. Looking at the study overall: PBMCs, B-cell-depleted T cells, or T cells were the source of the cDNA or gDNA that made up the material.

The protocol was immunoSEQ multiplex PCR, while the TCRdb copy is restricted to in-frame clones and leaves out a portion. The sample lists 100,000 or so clones; around 75% were seen once. Germline V CDR1 and CDR2: LNHDA, SQIVND (reference sequence). V lost 7 bases, J lost 2 bases, and 2 bases stayed unmatched. This CDR3 has 14 residues. The chain uses TRBV19 and TRBJ1-6, with 7 bases lining up with TRBD1. Sequencing input: peripheral blood. This clonotype originated in a human donor in a cohort sampled during active COVID-19. CDR3: CASKGTAYNSPLHF. CDR3 bases: TGTGCCAGTAAAGGGACAGCCTATAATTCACCCCTCCACTTT.